The T cell receptor beta chain under discussion was sequenced for a study of T cells after yellow fever vaccination. Study-level background: With SMART-Seq v4 Ultra Low Input, the fractions containing low cell numbers were prepared.

Generation of TCR cDNA used 5'RACE template switching (which added a universal primer site and UMIs). One entry per CDR3 protein, called by TCRdb with MiXCR from the 5' RACE reads. The sample carries around 610,000 distinct CDR3 sequences, approximately 12% recorded once. Study results and caveats: Weaker overall was a secondary response that nonetheless peaked faster, on day 5 versus 15.

This CDR3 region has 17 residues. V gave up 5 bases and J gave up 7 bases; unmatched junction bases: 17. The germline V gene encodes CDR1 ENHRY and CDR2 SYGVKD. On this clonotype: Antigen unknown.

This chain links TRBV10-3 with TRBJ2-1; 7 nucleotides match TRBD2. The sequencing used PBMCs, collected on the day of the yellow fever booster vaccination. This sequence originates from a man aged 25-45 years who received the YFV17D yellow fever vaccine. The CDR3 is CAISNPLGEGRSNEQFF. In DNA, the CDR3 is TGTGCCATCAGTAACCCCCTGGGGGAGGGCCGGTCTAATGAGCAGTTCTTC.